This is a list of T cell receptor beta chains from one sample in a study of shared clonotypes between healthy human individuals. TCRdb's copy holds only in-frame clones and misses some; the assay was immunoSEQ multiplex PCR. The sample records 2 million to 2.5 million clones, about 92% being singletons. The sequenced sample consisted of naive CD4+ T cells from PBMCs. The receptors stem from a man younger than 30 in good health. Some clones in this sample may be carry-over from other donors' samples. CDR3s include the opening cysteine and the closing phenylalanine or tryptophan. A D gene is named only where the DNA matches it firmly. The listing skips clone size in some rows; elsewhere it reads once, few, many or a size class.

v_gene	d_gene	abundance	j_gene	CDR3nt	CDR3aa
TRBV6-1	NA	NA	TRBJ2-1	TGTGCCAGCAGCTGGGACCCGAGCTCCTACAATGAGCAGTTCTTC	CASSWDPSSYNEQFF
TRBV5-1	NA	NA	TRBJ2-1	TGCGCCAGCAGCCCAGCCGGACTAAACTACAATGAGCAGTTCTTC	CASSPAGLNYNEQFF
TRBV5-1	NA	NA	TRBJ2-2	TGCGCCAGCAGCTATACGGGGGCGTCCGGGGAGCTGTTTTTT	CASSYTGASGELFF
TRBV28	TRBD2	NA	TRBJ2-7	TGTGCCAGCACTAGCGGGAGGTACGAGCAGTACTTC	CASTSGRYEQYF
TRBV5-1	TRBD1	NA	TRBJ2-1	TGCGCCAGCAGCTTGAATACAGGGGGCAGGAATGAGCAGTTCTTC	CASSLNTGGRNEQFF
TRBV7-2	TRBD2	NA	TRBJ2-2	TGTGCCAGCAGCTTGGGGACTAGCGGGAAGGGCGGGGAGCTGTTTTTT	CASSLGTSGKGGELFF
TRBV10-2	TRBD1	NA	TRBJ2-7	TGCGCCAGCAGTGCGTCACAGGGGGGAGAGCAGTACTTC	CASSASQGGEQYF
TRBV15	NA	NA	TRBJ2-7	TGTGCCACCAGCCGGGACCGACCCTACGAGCAGTACTTC	CATSRDRPYEQYF
TRBV11-2	NA	NA	TRBJ2-3	TGTGCCAGCAGCTTAGTTAGGGATACGCAGTATTTT	CASSLVRDTQYF
TRBV18	NA	NA	TRBJ2-1	TGTGCCAGCTCACTAACTGACACGCTGCTGGGGCAGTTCTTC	CASSLTDTLLGQFF
TRBV5-1	TRBD1	NA	TRBJ1-1	TGCGCCAGCAGCTATCCACAGGGGAAGAACACTGAAGCTTTCTTT	CASSYPQGKNTEAFF
TRBV6-4	NA	NA	TRBJ2-1	TGTGCCAGCAGTGACTCATCGTCGGGGAGGGGGGAGCAGTTCTTC	CASSDSSSGRGEQFF
TRBV4-2	TRBD1	NA	TRBJ1-1	TGTGCCAGCAGCCAAGACCGGGGACAGTTGAACACTGAAGCTTTCTTT	CASSQDRGQLNTEAFF
TRBV19	NA	NA	TRBJ1-2	TGTGCCAGTAGTATCGAGGGGGGACTCGGAGCCTATGGCTACACCTTC	CASSIEGGLGAYGYTF
TRBV5-1	TRBD1	NA	TRBJ2-7	TGCGCCAGCAGCCTGGGACAGGGGCGGATCGAGCAGTACTTC	CASSLGQGRIEQYF
TRBV10-3	NA	NA	TRBJ2-1	TGTGCCATCAGGGGCGGCGGAGGAGGGGGGAATGAGCAGTTCTTC	CAIRGGGGGGNEQFF
TRBV20-1	NA	NA	TRBJ2-4	TGCAGTACTCCCGGGAGATCCATTCAGTACTTC	CSTPGRSIQYF
TRBV5-1	TRBD2	NA	TRBJ2-5	TGCGCCAGCAGCCCAGGACTAGCGGGAGGGCCCGGGGAGACCCAGTACTTC	CASSPGLAGGPGETQYF
TRBV5-1	NA	NA	TRBJ2-1	TGCGCCAGCAGCTTGGGGGTGGATTACAATGAGCAGTTCTTC	CASSLGVDYNEQFF
TRBV2	TRBD1	NA	TRBJ1-5	TGTGCCAGCGGAAACACAGGGGTTACTCAGCCCCAGCATTTT	CASGNTGVTQPQHF
TRBV5-1	TRBD2	NA	TRBJ2-7	TGCGCCAGCAGCAGTTTAGCGGGCGTCGGCGAGCAGTACTTC	CASSSLAGVGEQYF
TRBV13	TRBD2	NA	TRBJ2-3	TGTGCCAGCAGCCCCCGGTTAGCGGGAGACACGGGCACAGATACGCAGTATTTT	CASSPRLAGDTGTDTQYF
TRBV18	TRBD1	NA	TRBJ1-1	TGTGCCAGCTCACTCGTGGGACAGGGGGCTGAAGCTTTCTTT	CASSLVGQGAEAFF
TRBV9	TRBD2	NA	TRBJ2-3	TGTGCCAGCAGCTCCGGAGCGGGAGGGCCGGATACGCAGTATTTT	CASSSGAGGPDTQYF
TRBV5-5	TRBD1	NA	TRBJ2-2	TGTGCCAGCAGGGAAACAGGGGGCAACACCGGGGAGCTGTTTTTT	CASRETGGNTGELFF
TRBV29-1	TRBD1	NA	TRBJ1-5	TGCAGCGTCCGGACAGGCCAGAATCAGCCCCAGCATTTT	CSVRTGQNQPQHF
TRBV5-4	NA	NA	TRBJ1-2	TGTGCCAGCAGCTTGGAGGGGAGGGGAAACTATGGCTACACCTTC	CASSLEGRGNYGYTF
TRBV15	NA	NA	TRBJ2-3	TGTGCCACCAGCAGAGATATTTCAAATAGCCTCTTT	CATSRDISNSLF
TRBV18	TRBD1	once	TRBJ2-7	TGTGCCAGCTCACCGGGACAGGGGCCGAATTACGAGCAGTACTTC	CASSPGQGPNYEQYF
TRBV5-1	NA	NA	TRBJ1-2	TGCGCCAGCAGCTATGGCGGGGACAACTATGGCTACACCTTC	CASSYGGDNYGYTF
TRBV27	TRBD1	once	TRBJ1-1	TGTGCCAGCAGTTTACGGGCAGGGGGCGGGAACACTGAAGCTTTCTTT	CASSLRAGGGNTEAFF
TRBV18	TRBD2	once	TRBJ2-7	TGTGCCAGCTCACGGACTAGCGGGAAAGACGAGCAGTACTTC	CASSRTSGKDEQYF
TRBV9	TRBD2	NA	TRBJ2-1	TGTGCCAGCAGCGTAACGCCACATCCCGGGCTAGCGGGCGAGCAGTTCTTC	CASSVTPHPGLAGEQFF
TRBV7-2	TRBD2	NA	TRBJ2-7	TGTGCCAGCAGCTTAGGACTAGCGGTTAACGAGCAGTACTTC	CASSLGLAVNEQYF
TRBV28	NA	NA	TRBJ2-1	TGTGCCAGCAGTTTAACGATCCTCAGGGGAAGCTCCTACAATGAGCAGTTCTTC	CASSLTILRGSSYNEQFF
TRBV14	NA	NA	TRBJ2-1	TGTGCCAGCAGCCAGAGGGAACGCTCCTACAATGAGCAGTTCTTC	CASSQRERSYNEQFF
TRBV5-1	TRBD2	NA	TRBJ2-7	TGCGCCAGCAGCTTGGAGTCGGTAGCGGGAGGCGAGCAGTACTTC	CASSLESVAGGEQYF
TRBV5-1	NA	NA	TRBJ2-1	TGCGCCAGCACCCCCCCGTCCTACAATGAGCAGTTCTTC	CASTPPSYNEQFF
TRBV6-1	TRBD2	NA	TRBJ2-7	TGTGCCAGCACTAGCGGAACTAGCGGGAACTACGAGCAGTACTTC	CASTSGTSGNYEQYF
TRBV5-1	NA	NA	TRBJ1-5	TGCGCCAGCAGCTTAGAACCCGGACGTAACCAGCATTTT	CASSLEPGRNQHF